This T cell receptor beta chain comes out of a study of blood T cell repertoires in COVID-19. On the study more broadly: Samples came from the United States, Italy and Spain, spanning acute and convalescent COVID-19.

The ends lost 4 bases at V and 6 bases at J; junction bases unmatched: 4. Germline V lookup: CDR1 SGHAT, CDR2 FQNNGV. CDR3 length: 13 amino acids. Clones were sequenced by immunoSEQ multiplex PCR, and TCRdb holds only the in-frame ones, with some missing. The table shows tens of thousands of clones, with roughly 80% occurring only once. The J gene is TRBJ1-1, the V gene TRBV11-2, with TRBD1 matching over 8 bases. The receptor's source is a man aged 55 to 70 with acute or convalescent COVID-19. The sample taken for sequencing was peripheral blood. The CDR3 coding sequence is TGTGCCAGCAGCTACACAGGGGGGTCTGAAGCTTTCTTT. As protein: CASSYTGGSEAFF.